Presented here are 27 T cell receptor beta chains from one specimen sequenced in a study of Ad26.COV2.S vaccination and SARS-CoV-2 variants. Only in-frame clones appear in the TCRdb table, and some are missing; sequencing was by immunoSEQ multiplex PCR. This repertoire shows approximately 140,000 clones, 86% found once; its top ten account for 4% to 6%. Sequenced here: peripheral blood, sampled after recovery from COVID-19. These receptor sequences come from a human donor who had recovered from COVID-19.

The chain joins TRBV19 to TRBJ1-6, with TRBD1 matching over 9 bases. The germline gives CDR1 LNHDA, CDR2 SQIVND (reference sequence). The CDR3 totals 15 residues. The V and J ends lost 6 bases and 9 bases, in that order; junction bases with no gene match: 9. The CDR3, as DNA: TGTGCCAGTAGCCCGGTGGGACAGGGCGTTTCACCCCTCCACTTT. It specifies CASSPVGQGVSPLHF.

CDR3 loop: CASSESPVSRGDEQFF. CDR3 nucleotide sequence: TGCGCCAGCAGTGAGTCCCCTGTCTCGCGGGGAGATGAGCAGTTCTTC. The chain has TRBV10-1 and TRBJ2-1, with D perhaps matching TRBD2 (6 bases). Germline V gene data show CDR1 as WNHNN and CDR2 as SYGVQD (reference sequence). The CDR3 contains 16 residues. Trimming cost V 0 bases and J 8 bases, with 17 bases left between them.

The CDR3 DNA reads as TGTGCCAGCAGCCACACGAGCGCTGCCTCCTACGAGCAGTACTTC. This translates into CASSHTSAASYEQYF. This sequence joins TRBV9 and TRBJ2-7; D remains unclear. The germline V gene encodes CDR1 SGDLS and CDR2 YYNGEE. The CDR3 consists of 15 residues. The V gene lost 4 bases and the J gene lost 0 bases, with 14 bases spanning the gap. Using reference TRBV9 and TRBJ2-7 for the parts outside the CDR3, the full variable domain is DSGVTQTPKHLITATGQRVTLRCSPRSGDLSVYWYQQSLDQGLQFLIQYYNGEERAKGNILERFSAQQFPDLHSELNLSSLELGDSALYFCASSHTSAASYEQYFGPGTRLTVT.

The V and J genes are TRBV30 and TRBJ1-6; D is undetermined. Germline V CDR1 and CDR2: GTSNPN, SVGIG (reference sequence). Trimming removed 6 bases from V and 7 bases from J, with 13 bases in between. This CDR3 comprises 13 residues. CDR3 residues: CACRPWQNSPLHF. CDR3 bases: TGTGCCTGTAGACCTTGGCAGAATTCACCCCTCCACTTT.

The CDR3 DNA reads as TGTGCCAGCAGCGTGGCCCGCCTGGCTTTCTTT. Protein sequence: CASSVARLAFF. This sequence joins TRBV5-8 and TRBJ1-1; D uncertain. CDR3 size: 11 residues. Trimming shortened V by 4 bases and J by 11 bases, and 12 bases separated the two germline ends. Germline-derived CDR1 and CDR2 are SGHTS and YDEGEE. The full variable domain, with the rest looked up from reference TRBV5-8 and TRBJ1-1, is EAGVTQSPTHLIKTRGQQATLRCSPISGHTSVYWYQQALGLGLQFLLWYDEGEERNRGNFPPRFSGRQFPNYSSELNVNALELEDSALYLCASSVARLAFFGQGTRLTVV.

This clone appeared a single time. This sequence joins TRBV28 and TRBJ2-1; 11 nucleotides agree with TRBD2. V shed 6 bases and J 0 bases; nucleotides not matched to a gene: 4. CDR3 size: 16 residues. Germline values: CDR1 MDHEN, CDR2 SYDVKM. CDR3: CASRGLAVSSYNEQFF. In nucleotides, the CDR3 is TGTGCCAGCAGGGGACTAGCGGTCAGCTCCTACAATGAGCAGTTCTTC.

The chain recombines TRBV19 with TRBJ2-1; 7 positions agree with TRBD1. The length of the CDR3 is 13 residues. The junction had 1 base not matched to a gene; V was cut back by 3 bases and J by 5 bases. CDR1 and CDR2 (germline): LNHDA, SQIVND (reference sequence). For the CDR3, the DNA is TGTGCCAGTAGTATCCAGGGGGACAATGAGCAGTTCTTC. Its translation is CASSIQGDNEQFF.

V usage is TRBV6-1 and J usage is TRBJ2-3; D call uncertain. From germline, CDR1 is MNHNS and CDR2 SASEGT. The CDR3 is made up of 12 amino acids. With 2 bases removed from V and 5 bases from J, the gap between germline ends came to 5 bases. CDR3 region: CASSEWLDTQYF. The CDR3 coding sequence is TGTGCCAGCAGTGAATGGCTAGATACGCAGTATTTT.

This clone was seen only once. The V call is TRBV6-5, the J call TRBJ1-1; TRBD1 agrees at 7 bases. The germline V gene encodes CDR1 MNHEY and CDR2 SVGAGI. CDR3 length: 14 amino acids. The V gene end was trimmed by 8 bases and the J gene end by 1 base; junction bases not matched to a gene: 7. The CDR3 DNA reads TGTGCCAGCTCCGTGGGACAGCAGAACACTGAAGCTTTCTTT. Translated: CASSVGQQNTEAFF.

The chain combines TRBV3-1 (or the pseudogene TRBV3-2) with TRBJ2-3; perhaps TRBD2 as D (7 bases). V shed 4 bases and J shed 5 bases, with 10 bases lying between them. CDR3 length equals 13 residues. Germline-derived CDR1 and CDR2 are LGHDT and YNNKEL (reference sequence). Written as DNA, the CDR3 is TGTGCCAGCAGCCTGAGGGGGGGAGATACGCAGTATTTT. This codes for CASSLRGGDTQYF.

CDR3 region: CASSQDPLPGPRYEQYF. The CDR3 nucleotides are TGCGCCAGCAGCCAAGACCCCTTGCCGGGCCCTCGCTACGAGCAGTACTTC. The chain carries TRBV4-3 and TRBJ2-7; D not resolved. This CDR3 comprises 17 residues. Trimming removed 0 bases at V and 3 bases at J, with 18 bases between. Germline-derived CDR1 and CDR2 are LGHNA and YSLEER.

The J gene is TRBJ1-6, the V gene TRBV5-8, with D unclear. There are 15 residues in the CDR3. V lost 0 bases and J lost 9, with 13 bases in between. The V gene's germline CDR1 is SGHTS and CDR2 YDEGEE. The CDR3 DNA reads TGTGCCAGCAGCTTGGGGCCATCTTCGAGTTCACCCCTCCACTTT. It yields the protein CASSLGPSSSSPLHF.

V is TRBV10-2 and J is TRBJ1-2; D might be TRBD1 (6 bases). Germline loops: CDR1 WSHSY, CDR2 SAAADI. V gave up 4 bases and J gave up 4 bases, with 10 bases separating them. CDR3 length equals 13 residues. The CDR3 sequence is CASSGGGSYGYTF. DNA of the CDR3: TGCGCCAGCAGTGGAGGGGGGAGCTATGGCTACACCTTC.

The chain joins TRBV5-1 to TRBJ2-7; unclear D gene. In germline, CDR1 is SGHRS, CDR2 YFSETQ. CDR3 length: 13 amino acids. Trimming left V 0 bases short and J 4 bases short, with 8 bases between. This CDR3 reads CASSLEQSYEQYF. The DNA for the CDR3 is TGCGCCAGCAGCTTGGAGCAAAGTTACGAGCAGTACTTC. Complete variable domain (other parts from reference TRBV5-1 and TRBJ2-7): KAGVTQTPRYLIKTRGQQVTLSCSPISGHRSVSWYQQTPGQGLQFLFEYFSETQRNKGNFPGRFSGRQFSNSRSEMNVSTLELGDSALYLCASSLEQSYEQYFGPGTRLTVT.

V usage is TRBV2 and J usage is TRBJ2-5; D is unresolved. There are 13 residues in the CDR3. The germline V gene encodes CDR1 SNHLY and CDR2 FYNNEI. The V gene lost 6 bases and the J gene lost 3 bases, with 11 bases spanning the gap. The CDR3 region has the DNA TGTGCCAGCAGGCCAGATGAAAAAGAGACCCAGTACTTC. Protein: CASRPDEKETQYF.

This chain connects TRBV19 to TRBJ1-2, with D maybe TRBD1 (5 bases). CDR1 and CDR2 (germline): LNHDA, SQIVND (reference sequence). This CDR3 is 16 amino acids long. The V end lost 7 bases, the J end lost 8 bases, and 26 bases lay between the germline ends. CDR3 nucleotides: TGTGCCAGTACCTCCCAGGGACGGCAGCGTTCCTGGGGCTACACCTTC. This translates into CASTSQGRQRSWGYTF.

The V call is TRBV7-2, the J call TRBJ1-1; D is unresolved. The ends were cut back, 1 base at V and 4 bases at J, with 7 bases in the middle. CDR3 length: 13 amino acids. Germline-derived CDR1 and CDR2 are SGHTA and FQGNSA. The CDR3 spells CASSLDVTTEAFF. The CDR3 nucleotides read TGTGCCAGCAGCTTAGATGTAACCACTGAAGCTTTCTTT.

The chain is built from TRBV7-8 and TRBJ2-1; 7 bases agree with TRBD2. CDR3 length equals 17 residues. V was pared by 8 bases and J by 7 bases, with 20 bases of the junction left unmatched. The germline V gene has CDR1 SGHVS and CDR2 FQNEAQ. CDR3 nucleotides: TGTGCCAGCGTTCCCGACCCGGGGGGAAACACGAGGAATGAGCAGTTCTTC. Translated, it gives CASVPDPGGNTRNEQFF.

The chain is built from TRBV5-4 and TRBJ1-3; 9 nucleotides align to TRBD1. Germline values: CDR1 SGHNT, CDR2 YYREEE (reference sequence). This CDR3 is 15 amino acids long. V lost 3 bases to trimming and J lost 0 bases; unmatched junction nucleotides: 1. The CDR3, as DNA: TGTGCCAGCAGCTGGGGACAGGGCTCTGGAAACACCATATATTTT. This gives the protein CASSWGQGSGNTIYF.

This chain uses TRBV4-3 with TRBJ1-3; D not resolved. CDR1 and CDR2 from the germline V gene are LGHNA and YSLEER. The V end lost 0 bases, the J end lost 0 bases, and 9 bases lay between the germline ends. The CDR3 loop spans 16 amino acids. The CDR3 DNA follows: TGCGCCAGCAGCCAAGATCGGGCGGACTCTGGAAACACCATATATTTT. It codes for CASSQDRADSGNTIYF.

This chain connects TRBV12-3 or TRBV12-4 to TRBJ1-3; no firm D call. The CDR3 spans 13 residues. V was trimmed by 7 bases and J by 4 bases, leaving 11 bases between them. The CDR3 is CASTLERGNTIYF. In nucleotides, the CDR3 is TGTGCCAGCACCCTTGAAAGGGGAAACACCATATATTTT.

This chain links TRBV7-2 with TRBJ2-2; the D is unclear. Trimming removed 5 bases from V and 7 bases from J, with 14 bases in between. The germline gives CDR1 SGHTA, CDR2 FQGNSA. There are 14 residues in the CDR3. The CDR3 DNA reads as TGTGCCAGCAGCGGCAGACCCTCGCGCGGGGAGCTGTTTTTT. Its protein is CASSGRPSRGELFF. The full variable domain, rest sourced from reference TRBV7-2 and TRBJ2-2, is GAGVSQSPSNKVTEKGKDVELRCDPISGHTALYWYRQSLGQGLEFLIYFQGNSAPDKSGLPSDRFSAERTGGSVSTLTIQRTQQEDSAVYLCASSGRPSRGELFFGEGSRLTVL.

DNA for the CDR3: TGTGCCTGGAGTGTAGTTGGGCCCCAGGGGGCTCACGAGCAGTACTTC. This translates into CAWSVVGPQGAHEQYF. The chain links TRBV30 to TRBJ2-7; 8 positions match TRBD1. The CDR3 sequence is 16 residues long. Germline V gene data show CDR1 as GTSNPN and CDR2 as SVGIG (reference sequence). Germline trimming cut 0 bases from V and 5 bases from J; bases unmatched to any gene: 12.

The V and J genes are TRBV6-5 and TRBJ1-5; D unresolved. The V end lost 11 bases, the J end lost 0 bases, and 11 bases lay between the germline ends. The length of the CDR3 is 13 residues. Germline V gives CDR1 MNHEY, CDR2 SVGAGI. The CDR3 loop is CAGGLYSNQPQHF. DNA for the CDR3: TGTGCCGGCGGTTTGTATAGCAATCAGCCCCAGCATTTT.

The rearrangement joins TRBV5-5 to TRBJ1-2; possibly TRBD1 for D (5 bases). Germline V lookup: CDR1 SGHKS, CDR2 YYEKEE (reference sequence). This CDR3 has 17 residues. Deletions cut 0 bases from V and 4 bases from J, with 19 bases between. The CDR3 here is CASSLGGAGVGVYGYTF. The CDR3 DNA is TGTGCCAGCAGCTTGGGAGGTGCGGGGGTGGGAGTCTATGGCTACACCTTC.

The J gene is TRBJ1-3, the V gene TRBV28; 7 positions match TRBD1. Germline V gene lookup returns CDR1 MDHEN and CDR2 SYDVKM. With 7 bases clipped from V and 4 bases from J, the junction kept 4 bases outside the gene matches. The CDR3 is made up of 13 amino acids. The CDR3 reads CASITGVGNTIYF. The CDR3 coding sequence is TGTGCCAGCATAACAGGGGTCGGAAACACCATATATTTT.

This rearrangement joins TRBV19 to TRBJ1-6; D gene unclear. Germline V lookup: CDR1 LNHDA, CDR2 SQIVND (reference sequence). Trimming left V 2 bases short and J 0 bases short, with 14 bases between. The CDR3 spans 18 residues. The CDR3 reads CASSIIGSASSYNSPLHF. The CDR3 DNA reads as TGTGCCAGTAGTATAATCGGAAGCGCGAGCTCCTATAATTCACCCCTCCACTTT.